Sequencing of this T cell receptor beta chain was carried out in a study of blood T cell repertoires in COVID-19. Study overall: The cDNA or gDNA used as material had been derived from T cells, B-cell-depleted T cells, or PBMCs.

Sequencing was performed with immunoSEQ multiplex PCR; in TCRdb, only in-frame clones are kept and a portion is missing. The sample shows approximately 100,000 clones, 70% to 85% of them seen only once. The TCR was taken from a man aged 65 to 79 with acute or convalescent COVID-19. Sequenced: peripheral blood.

Here the CDR3 reads CASGRGQGGYTF. In DNA, the CDR3 is TGTGCCAGTGGAAGGGGCCAGGGAGGCTACACCTTC. The chain carries TRBV19 and TRBJ1-2, with a tentative D call TRBD1 (5 bases). CDR1 is LNHDA, CDR2 SQIVND, per germline (reference sequence). The CDR3 runs to 12 residues. Trimming pared 8 bases from V and 8 bases from J, leaving 15 bases between.